These 5 T cell receptor beta chains came from one sample sequenced in a study of regulatory and conventional T cells in RAG deficiency. Profiled with immunoSEQ multiplex PCR; TCRdb holds only in-frame clones, not every one. The table records about 8,500 clones, around 81% of them present only once. The data were also submitted as part of a second study, on regulatory T cells. That study reports: The primer mix had 52 TRBV and 13 TRBJ primers.

Sequenced material: CD8+ T cells sorted from blood. The receptor set was obtained from a human donor in good health.

This chain links TRBV1 with TRBJ1-2. TRBV1 represents a pseudogene. CDR3 size: 15 residues. The chain's CDR3 is CTSSQAPGCHYGYTF. The CDR3 nucleotides are TGCACCAGCAGCCAAGCCCCGGGGTGCCACTATGGCTACACCTTC.

For the CDR3, the DNA is TGCGCCAGCTTCGGCGGCCCCCAAGAGACCCAGTACTTC. Amino acid sequence: CASFGGPQETQYF. This chain connects TRBV5-1 to TRBJ2-5; D is uncertain. The CDR3 runs to 13 residues. Germline CDR1 and CDR2: SGHRS and YFSETQ. V shed 7 bases and J shed 1 base, with 11 bases lying between them.

CDR3 protein: CASSGQETYEQYF. The CDR3 nucleotides read TGTGCCAGCAGTGGACAGGAGACCTACGAGCAGTACTTC. The chain has TRBV2 and TRBJ2-7, with D perhaps TRBD1 (6 bases). The CDR3 runs to 13 residues. Germline CDR1 and CDR2: SNHLY and FYNNEI. Trimming left V 4 bases short and J 2 bases short, with 9 bases between.

The chain is built from TRBV27 and TRBJ1-6, with D unclear. CDR1 is MNHEY and CDR2 is SMNVEV in the germline V gene (reference sequence). The CDR3 is 15 residues long. Trimming took off 5 bases at V and 9 bases at J, with 17 bases between the two ends. The CDR3 loop reads CASSLKGLSPSPLHF. CDR3 in DNA: TGTGCCAGCAGTCTCAAAGGACTGTCCCCTTCACCCCTCCACTTT.

The chain is built from TRBV30 and TRBJ2-3, with TRBD2 matching over 9 bases. Germline CDR1 and CDR2: GTSNPN and SVGIG (reference sequence). The CDR3 totals 15 residues. After removal of 2 bases from V and 7 bases from J, the junction contained 10 bases not matched to a gene. The CDR3 region is CAWSILAGPGNTQYF. The CDR3 DNA sequence: TGTGCCTGGAGTATACTAGCGGGTCCGGGTAATACGCAGTATTTT.